These 29 T cell receptor beta chains were sequenced from one sample in a study of blood T cell repertoires in COVID-19. Assay: immunoSEQ multiplex PCR; the TCRdb copy retains only in-frame clones and omits some. The table shows 300,000 to 350,000 clones, with about 90% occurring only once. Sequenced input: peripheral blood. All receptors derive from a woman under 40 with COVID-19, enrolled during active disease.

The chain couples TRBV4-2 to TRBJ2-5; 7 positions agree with TRBD2. The V gene end was trimmed by 1 base and the J gene end by 7 bases; junction bases not matched to a gene: 12. The CDR3 extends over 16 amino acids. Looked up from germline, CDR1 is LGHNA and CDR2 is YNFKEQ. CDR3 in amino acids: CASSQGEGISKGTQYF. CDR3 DNA sequence: TGTGCCAGCAGCCAAGGGGAGGGGATCTCCAAGGGGACCCAGTACTTC.

V usage is TRBV28 and J usage is TRBJ1-5; 7 bases align to TRBD1. Trimming cost V 5 bases and J 5 bases; bases outside gene matches: 6. Germline-derived CDR1 and CDR2 are MDHEN and SYDVKM. This CDR3 spans 14 amino acids. CDR3 protein: CASSTTGHYQPQHF. CDR3 nucleotides: TGTGCCAGCAGTACGACAGGGCACTATCAGCCCCAGCATTTT.

The V and J genes are TRBV11-2 and TRBJ2-1, with TRBD1 matching 9 bases. After removal of 5 bases from V and 4 bases from J, the junction contained 6 bases not matched to a gene. CDR3 length: 15 amino acids. Germline CDR1 reads SGHAT; CDR2 reads FQNNGV. CDR3 DNA: TGTGCCAGCAGCGACCGGGACAGGGTGTACAATGAGCAGTTCTTC. It translates to CASSDRDRVYNEQFF.

This chain links TRBV19 with TRBJ1-5; 7 nucleotides line up with TRBD1. CDR1 is LNHDA and CDR2 is SQIVND in the germline V gene (reference sequence). There are 14 residues in the CDR3. V was pared by 9 bases and J by 3 bases, with 8 bases of the junction left unmatched. CDR3 protein: CASRTGAINQPQHF. CDR3 sequence (DNA): TGTGCCAGCCGTACAGGGGCCATCAATCAGCCCCAGCATTTT.

This chain joins TRBV4-1 and TRBJ1-2, with no clear D. CDR1 MGHRA and CDR2 YSYEKL come from the germline V gene. V dropped 4 bases and J dropped 4 bases, with 10 bases sitting between them. The CDR3 totals 13 residues. The CDR3 region has the DNA TGCGCCAGCAGCCGCCCCGGTGGCTATGGCTACACCTTC. It specifies CASSRPGGYGYTF.

CDR3 coding DNA: TGTGCCAGCAGTTTATCCGGGACAGGGAGGAATGAGCAGTTCTTC. It specifies CASSLSGTGRNEQFF. The V gene is TRBV27, the J gene TRBJ2-1, with TRBD1 identical over 9 bases. Germline CDR1 is MNHEY and CDR2 is SMNVEV (reference sequence). The V and J ends lost 0 bases and 7 bases, in that order; junction bases with no gene match: 4. The CDR3 has 15 residues.

The chain links TRBV24-1 to TRBJ2-7, with 9 positions matching TRBD1. Germline CDR1 and CDR2: KGHDR and SFDVKD. This CDR3 comprises 15 residues. The trim removed 4 bases at V and 6 bases at J, leaving 9 bases unmatched. For the CDR3, the DNA is TGTGCCACCAGTGAGGCGACAGGGGGTCGGGGCGAGCAGTACTTC. It specifies CATSEATGGRGEQYF.

The chain employs TRBV30 and TRBJ1-5; D is undetermined. CDR1 is GTSNPN, CDR2 SVGIG, per germline (reference sequence). V shed 2 bases and J shed 4 bases, with 12 bases lying between them. The CDR3 consists of 14 residues. The CDR3 nucleotides are TGTGCCTGGAGTCCTCAGTCCTCGAATCAGCCCCAGCATTTT. As protein: CAWSPQSSNQPQHF.

The gene calls are TRBV29-1 and TRBJ1-2; D call uncertain. Germline values: CDR1 SQVTM, CDR2 ANQGSEA. V lost 7 bases and J 3 bases, leaving 12 bases between the germline ends. The CDR3 consists of 12 residues. The CDR3 bases are TGCAGCGGTTGGGCTTCGGACTATGGCTACACCTTC. This encodes CSGWASDYGYTF. Filled out from reference TRBV29-1 and TRBJ1-2, the complete variable domain reads SAVISQKPSRDICQRGTSLTIQCQVDSQVTMMFWYRQQPGQSLTLIATANQGSEATYESGFVIDKFPISRPNLTFSTLTVSNMSPEDSSIYLCSGWASDYGYTFGSGTRLTVV.

This sequence joins TRBV6-5 and TRBJ2-6; D ambiguous. This CDR3 region has 15 residues. Trimming removed 9 bases at V and 1 base at J, with 13 bases between. Looked up from germline, CDR1 is MNHEY and CDR2 is SVGAGI. CDR3 DNA: TGTGCCAGGTGCCAGAATACATCTGGGGCCAACGTCCTGACTTTC. It specifies CARCQNTSGANVLTF.

The chain couples TRBV6-5 to TRBJ2-1, with TRBD2 matching over 9 bases. The CDR3 totals 15 residues. Per germline, CDR1 MNHEY and CDR2 SVGAGI. Trimming cost V 6 bases and J 2 bases; bases outside gene matches: 5. The DNA for the CDR3 is TGTGCCAGCAGCCGTATAGCGGGAGCCTACAATGAGCAGTTCTTC. Translated: CASSRIAGAYNEQFF.

Only one count was recorded for this clone. V usage is TRBV19 and J usage is TRBJ2-7, with D possibly TRBD1 on 5 matching bases. V lost 2 bases and J lost 3, with 11 bases in between. Germline CDR1 LNHDA, CDR2 SQIVND (reference sequence). The CDR3 spans 14 residues. CDR3 bases: TGTGCCAGTAGTATACCAGGGCCTGTCTACGAGCAGTACTTC. It yields the protein CASSIPGPVYEQYF. Using reference TRBV19 and TRBJ2-7 for the parts outside the CDR3, the full variable domain is DGGITQSPKYLFRKEGQNVTLSCEQNLNHDAMYWYRQDPGQGLRLIYYSQIVNDFQKGDIAEGYSVSREKKESFPLTVTSAQKNPTAFYLCASSIPGPVYEQYFGPGTRLTVT.

The V gene is TRBV7-6, the J gene TRBJ2-3; D may be TRBD1 (6 bases). Germline V gene data show CDR1 as SGHVS and CDR2 as FNYEAQ. The CDR3 is 16 amino acids. The ends were cut back, 1 base at V and 2 bases at J, with 13 bases in the middle. CDR3 bases: TGTGCCAGCAGCTTAGGGGCAGGGGTAGACACAGATACGCAGTATTTT. Residues: CASSLGAGVDTDTQYF.

The chain is built from TRBV30 and TRBJ1-2; 9 bases align to TRBD1. The CDR3 loop spans 13 amino acids. CDR1 is GTSNPN, CDR2 SVGIG, per germline (reference sequence). The V segment lost 7 bases and the J segment 3 bases; nucleotides outside the gene matches: 6. CDR3 bases: TGTGCCTCCCAAACAGGGGGCGACTATGGCTACACCTTC. Translated, it gives CASQTGGDYGYTF.

The chain carries TRBV7-9 and TRBJ2-6; the match to TRBD1 covers 9 bases. Germline values: CDR1 SEHNR, CDR2 FQNEAQ (reference sequence). V shed 5 bases and J 4 bases; nucleotides not matched to a gene: 6. This CDR3 contains 16 residues. CDR3 nucleotides: TGTGCCAGCAGCCAAGACAGGGGGTCAGGGGCCAACGTCCTGACTTTC. It yields the protein CASSQDRGSGANVLTF. The variable domain in full, with the rest retrieved from reference TRBV7-9 and TRBJ2-6, is DTGVSQNPRHKITKRGQNVTFRCDPISEHNRLYWYRQTLGQGPEFLTYFQNEAQLEKSRLLSDRFSAERPKGSFSTLEIQRTEQGDSAMYLCASSQDRGSGANVLTFGAGSRLTVL.

The chain recombines TRBV18 with TRBJ1-1, with D possibly TRBD1 on 6 matching bases. The CDR3 sequence is 13 residues long. Germline V CDR1 and CDR2: KGHSH, LQKENI. Trimming shortened V by 2 bases and J by 8 bases, and 12 bases separated the two germline ends. CDR3 residues: CASSPNRDNEAFF. The CDR3 DNA follows: TGTGCCAGCTCACCAAACCGGGACAACGAAGCTTTCTTT.

The rearrangement links TRBV21-1 to TRBJ2-7; the DNA was not compared with TRBD2, the D call given in the table. TRBV21-1 corresponds to a pseudogene. This CDR3 is built from 15 residues. Written as DNA, the CDR3 is TGTGCCAGCAGCAATTTGGGACTAGCGGGAAGGAGGGGGTACTTC. Amino acids: CASSNLGLAGRRGYF.

The CDR3 is CASSLASRDTEAFF. Here the CDR3 DNA reads TGCGCCAGCAGCTTGGCAAGCAGGGACACTGAAGCTTTCTTT. The chain uses TRBV5-1 and TRBJ1-1, with a weak D call TRBD1 (5 bases). V lost 0 bases to trimming and J lost 3 bases, with 9 bases between them. The CDR3 spans 14 residues. Per the germline V gene, CDR1 is SGHRS and CDR2 is YFSETQ.

The genes are TRBV6-5 and TRBJ2-3; 8 nucleotides agree with TRBD2. After removal of 2 bases from V and 0 bases from J, the junction contained 4 bases not matched to a gene. Germline V CDR1 and CDR2: MNHEY, SVGAGI. The CDR3 runs to 16 residues. CDR3 DNA sequence: TGTGCCAGCAGTTACGAAGTAGCGGGGAGCACAGATACGCAGTATTTT. It translates to CASSYEVAGSTDTQYF.

This chain connects TRBV6-5 to TRBJ2-3, with 9 bases identical to TRBD2. The germline gives CDR1 MNHEY, CDR2 SVGAGI. V was pared by 4 bases and J by 1 base, with 6 bases of the junction left unmatched. This CDR3 is built from 16 residues. The CDR3 coding sequence is TGTGCCAGCAGTTCCGCCTTAGCGGGAGGCACAGATACGCAGTATTTT. Its protein product is CASSSALAGGTDTQYF.

The V gene is TRBV3-1 (or the pseudogene TRBV3-2), the J gene TRBJ2-2; TRBD2 agrees at 7 bases. CDR3 length equals 15 residues. V lost 0 bases, J lost 4 bases, and 2 bases stayed unmatched. Germline V gene lookup returns CDR1 LGHDT and CDR2 YNNKEL (reference sequence). CDR3 coding DNA: TGTGCCAGCAGCCAAGAGACTAGCAGCACCGGGGAGCTGTTTTTT. As protein: CASSQETSSTGELFF.

The chain combines TRBV25-1 with TRBJ1-1; D is possibly TRBD1 (6 bases). The CDR3 spans 13 residues. Trimming left V 6 bases short and J 6 bases short, with 14 bases between. Germline CDR1 reads MGHDK; CDR2 reads SYGVNS. The CDR3, as DNA: TGTGCCAGCAGGGTACAGGGTATGGCTGAAGCTTTCTTT. Translation gives CASRVQGMAEAFF.

This clone was detected once. The chain recombines TRBV3-1 (or the pseudogene TRBV3-2) with TRBJ1-5; the D gene is possibly TRBD1 (6 bases). Germline assignment: CDR1 LGHDT and CDR2 YNNKEL (reference sequence). The CDR3 contains 15 residues. V lost 2 bases and J 4 bases, leaving 12 bases between the germline ends. This chain's CDR3 is CASSQTQGLNQPQHF. CDR3 nucleotide sequence: TGTGCCAGCAGCCAAACACAGGGCCTAAATCAGCCCCAGCATTTT.

Only a few counts were recorded for this clone. CDR3 in DNA: TGTGCCATCGGCACGGGACAGCTTAACTATGGCTACACCTTC. Its translation: CAIGTGQLNYGYTF. The chain combines TRBV10-3 with TRBJ1-2, with 7 bases lining up with TRBD1. The trim removed 8 bases at V and 1 base at J, leaving 7 bases unmatched. There are 14 residues in the CDR3. Per the germline V gene, CDR1 is ENHRY and CDR2 is SYGVKD.

V usage is TRBV3-1 (or the pseudogene TRBV3-2) and J usage is TRBJ2-3; TRBD1 matches at 9 bases. Trimming cost V 4 bases and J 5 bases; bases outside gene matches: 7. CDR1 is LGHDT and CDR2 is YNNKEL in the germline V gene (reference sequence). The CDR3 has 15 residues. The CDR3 coding sequence is TGTGCCAGCAGCCCTGGACAGGGGAGCCAAGATACGCAGTATTTT. Protein sequence: CASSPGQGSQDTQYF.

J is TRBJ2-5 and V is TRBV2; maybe TRBD1 (6 bases). This CDR3 is built from 13 residues. Trimming shortened V by 3 bases and J by 5 bases, and 10 bases separated the two germline ends. Germline V lookup: CDR1 SNHLY, CDR2 FYNNEI. CDR3 loop: CASSEGAGETQYF. Here the CDR3 DNA reads TGTGCCAGCAGTGAGGGGGCTGGGGAGACCCAGTACTTC.

The chain employs TRBV18 and TRBJ2-3; weak D call: TRBD2 (6 bases). CDR3 length: 18 amino acids. Germline V lookup: CDR1 KGHSH, CDR2 LQKENI. Trimming stripped 3 bases from V and 0 bases from J, with 19 bases between. The CDR3 nucleotides are TGTGCCAGCTCACCTTCAGGAGGGATCGGCGCTAGCACAGATACGCAGTATTTT. This sequence encodes CASSPSGGIGASTDTQYF.

The genes are TRBV3-1 (or the pseudogene TRBV3-2) and TRBJ2-1; TRBD2 matches 10 bases. V lost 3 bases and J lost 12; bases outside the gene matches: 14. Germline V gene sequence: CDR1 LGHDT, CDR2 YNNKEL (reference sequence). The CDR3 contains 16 residues. The DNA of the CDR3 is TGTGCCAGCAGCCACAGGAGGGTGACTAGCGGGCCCATGCAGTTCTTC. The encoded protein is CASSHRRVTSGPMQFF.

On this clone: Distinct nucleotide sequences in the sample also encode this CDR3. The chain has TRBV7-2 and TRBJ2-5, with 9 bases identical to TRBD1. V lost 0 bases to trimming and J lost 2 bases; unmatched junction nucleotides: 1. Germline V gives CDR1 SGHTA, CDR2 FQGNSA. This CDR3 contains 15 residues. This chain's CDR3 is CASSLAGQGQETQYF. Written as DNA, the CDR3 is TGTGCCAGCAGCTTAGCGGGACAGGGTCAAGAGACCCAGTACTTC. The entire variable domain, with the rest obtained from reference TRBV7-2 and TRBJ2-5, is as follows: GAGVSQSPSNKVTEKGKDVELRCDPISGHTALYWYRQSLGQGLEFLIYFQGNSAPDKSGLPSDRFSAERTGGSVSTLTIQRTQQEDSAVYLCASSLAGQGQETQYFGPGTRLLVL.